This TCR beta chain was recovered during a study of graft-versus-host responses after intestinal transplantation. Across the whole study: Each of the recipients got a multivisceral, liver-intestinal, or isolated intestinal transplant. The whole recipient group had anti-thymocyte globulin induction followed by tacrolimus and steroids for around 3 years.

The CDR3 covers 16 residues. V shed 1 base and J shed 3 bases, with 15 bases lying between them. CDR1 and CDR2 (germline): SEHNR, FQNEAQ (reference sequence). As to this clone: Its specificity is unknown.

The study, taken as a whole, reports: Declining HvG levels early post-transplant were linked to peak circulating GvH clone levels.

The assay was immunoSEQ multiplex PCR, and TCRdb's table has in-frame clones only and misses some. This table holds tens of thousands of clones, approximately 90% found once. Material: unstimulated CD4+ T cells sorted from spleen or lymph node cells, obtained before transplant. The J gene is TRBJ1-1, the V gene TRBV7-9, with D perhaps TRBD1 (5 bases). The receptor was isolated from a human donor who was the organ donor for an intestinal transplant. This chain's CDR3 is CASSLVLGGPDTEAFF. In DNA form, the CDR3 reads TGTGCCAGCAGCTTAGTCCTCGGGGGTCCCGACACTGAAGCTTTCTTT.